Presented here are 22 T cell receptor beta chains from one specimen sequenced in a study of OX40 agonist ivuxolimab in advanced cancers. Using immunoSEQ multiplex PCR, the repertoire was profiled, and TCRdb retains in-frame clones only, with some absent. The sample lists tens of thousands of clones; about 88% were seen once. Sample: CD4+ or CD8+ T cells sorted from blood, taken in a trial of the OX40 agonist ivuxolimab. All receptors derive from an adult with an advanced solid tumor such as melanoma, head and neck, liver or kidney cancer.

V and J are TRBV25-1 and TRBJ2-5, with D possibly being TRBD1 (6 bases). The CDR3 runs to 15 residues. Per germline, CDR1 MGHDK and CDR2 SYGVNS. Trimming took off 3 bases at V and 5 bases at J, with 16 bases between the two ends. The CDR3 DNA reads TGTGCCAGCAGTGATCCAAACAGGGTGACGGAGACCCAGTACTTC. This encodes CASSDPNRVTETQYF.

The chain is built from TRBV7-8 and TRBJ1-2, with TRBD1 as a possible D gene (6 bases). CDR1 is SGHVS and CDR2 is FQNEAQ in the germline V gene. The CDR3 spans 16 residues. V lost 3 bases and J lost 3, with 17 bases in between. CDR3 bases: TGTGCCAGCAGCTTCGATGAATTCGGACAGCACTATGGCTACACCTTC. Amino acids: CASSFDEFGQHYGYTF.

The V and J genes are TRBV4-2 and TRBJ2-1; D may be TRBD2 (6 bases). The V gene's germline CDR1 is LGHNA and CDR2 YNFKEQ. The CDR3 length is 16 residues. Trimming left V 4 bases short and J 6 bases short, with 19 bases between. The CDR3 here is CASSLGGPRTGNEQFF. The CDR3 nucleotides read TGTGCCAGCAGCCTCGGGGGACCTCGAACCGGCAATGAGCAGTTCTTC.

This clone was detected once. This CDR3 reads CASSGDLNTEAFF. The CDR3 region has the DNA TGTGCCAGCAGTGGGGACTTGAACACTGAAGCTTTCTTT. The chain carries TRBV6-4 and TRBJ1-1, with a tentative D call TRBD1 (5 bases). This CDR3 is built from 13 residues. The germline CDR1 and CDR2 sequences are MRHNA and SNTAGT. The V end was cut by 4 bases, the J end by 0 bases, with 6 bases between.

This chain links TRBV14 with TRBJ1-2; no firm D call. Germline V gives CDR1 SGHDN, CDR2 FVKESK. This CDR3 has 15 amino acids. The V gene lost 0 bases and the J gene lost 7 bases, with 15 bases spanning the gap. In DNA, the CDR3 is TGTGCCAGCAGCCAAGAGGGTAGGCCGGGAGGTGGCTACACCTTC. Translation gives CASSQEGRPGGGYTF.

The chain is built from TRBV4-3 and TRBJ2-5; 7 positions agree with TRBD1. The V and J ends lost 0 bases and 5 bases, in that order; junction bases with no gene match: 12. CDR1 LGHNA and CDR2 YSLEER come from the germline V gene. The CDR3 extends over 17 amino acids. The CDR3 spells CASSQDEGAEGRETQYF. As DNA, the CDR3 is TGCGCCAGCAGCCAAGATGAGGGGGCCGAAGGCCGCGAGACCCAGTACTTC.

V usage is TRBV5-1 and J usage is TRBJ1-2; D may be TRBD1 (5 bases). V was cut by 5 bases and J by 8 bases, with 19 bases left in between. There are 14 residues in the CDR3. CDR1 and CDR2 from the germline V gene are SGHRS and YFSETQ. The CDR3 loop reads CASRVGQGGEGYTF. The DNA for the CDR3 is TGCGCCAGCAGGGTCGGCCAGGGTGGGGAAGGCTACACCTTC.

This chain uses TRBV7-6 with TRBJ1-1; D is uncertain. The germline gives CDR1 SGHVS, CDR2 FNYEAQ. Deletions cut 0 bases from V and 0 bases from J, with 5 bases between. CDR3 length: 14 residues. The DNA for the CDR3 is TGTGCCAGCAGCTTAGCGCAATTGAACACTGAAGCTTTCTTT. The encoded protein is CASSLAQLNTEAFF.

The CDR3 DNA reads as TGTGCCTGGGGGAGCAGTTCTCTAAACTATGGCTACACCTTC. Its protein is CAWGSSSLNYGYTF. The chain employs TRBV30 and TRBJ1-2; no firm D call. The germline CDR1 and CDR2 sequences are GTSNPN and SVGIG (reference sequence). The CDR3 spans 14 residues. Trimming removed 5 bases from V and 2 bases from J, with 15 bases in between.

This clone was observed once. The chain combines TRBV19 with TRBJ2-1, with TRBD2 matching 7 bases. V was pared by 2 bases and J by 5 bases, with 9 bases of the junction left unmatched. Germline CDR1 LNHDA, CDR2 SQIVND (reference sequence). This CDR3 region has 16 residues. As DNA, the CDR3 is TGTGCCAGTAGTATAAGCCGGGGAGGGCCGGACAATGAGCAGTTCTTC. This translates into CASSISRGGPDNEQFF.

The CDR3: CSARGLYGYTF. The CDR3 DNA reads as TGCAGTGCTAGAGGTCTCTATGGCTACACCTTC. The V gene is TRBV20-1, the J gene TRBJ1-2, with D unresolved. Germline V gene sequence: CDR1 DFQATT, CDR2 SNEGSKA (reference sequence). V shed 1 base and J shed 4 bases, with 4 bases lying between them. The CDR3 length is 11 residues.

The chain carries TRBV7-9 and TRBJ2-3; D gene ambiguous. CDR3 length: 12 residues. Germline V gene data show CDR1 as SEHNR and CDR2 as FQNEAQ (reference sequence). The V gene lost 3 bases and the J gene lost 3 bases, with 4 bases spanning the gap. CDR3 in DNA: TGTGCCAGCAGCTTCGGAACAGATACGCAGTATTTT. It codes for CASSFGTDTQYF.

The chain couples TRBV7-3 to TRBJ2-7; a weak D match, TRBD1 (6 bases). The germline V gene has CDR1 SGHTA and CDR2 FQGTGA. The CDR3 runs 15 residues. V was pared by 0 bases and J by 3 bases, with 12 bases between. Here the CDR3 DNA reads TGTGCCAGCAGCTTAACCGGGACGGACAGCTACGAGCAGTACTTC. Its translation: CASSLTGTDSYEQYF.

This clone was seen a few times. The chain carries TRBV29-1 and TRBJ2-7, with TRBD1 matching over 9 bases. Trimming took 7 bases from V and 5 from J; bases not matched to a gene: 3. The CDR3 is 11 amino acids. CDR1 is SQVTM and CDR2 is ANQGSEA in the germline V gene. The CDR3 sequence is CSGQGVNEQYF. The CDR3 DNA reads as TGCAGCGGACAGGGGGTCAACGAGCAGTACTTC.

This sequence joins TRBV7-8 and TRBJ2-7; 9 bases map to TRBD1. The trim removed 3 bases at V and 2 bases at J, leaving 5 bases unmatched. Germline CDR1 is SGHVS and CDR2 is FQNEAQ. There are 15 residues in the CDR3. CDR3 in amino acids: CASSLGQGGPYEQYF. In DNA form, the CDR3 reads TGTGCCAGCAGCTTGGGACAGGGAGGGCCCTACGAGCAGTACTTC.

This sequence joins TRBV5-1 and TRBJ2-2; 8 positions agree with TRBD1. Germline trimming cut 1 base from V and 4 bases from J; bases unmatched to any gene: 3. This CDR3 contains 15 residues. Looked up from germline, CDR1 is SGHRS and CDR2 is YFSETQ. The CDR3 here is CASSLLQGGTGELFF. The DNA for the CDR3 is TGCGCCAGCAGCTTGCTACAGGGGGGCACCGGGGAGCTGTTTTTT.

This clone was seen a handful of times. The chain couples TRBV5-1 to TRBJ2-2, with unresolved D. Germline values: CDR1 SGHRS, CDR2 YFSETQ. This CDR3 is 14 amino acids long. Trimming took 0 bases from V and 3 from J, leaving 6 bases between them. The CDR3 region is CASSLDRDTGELFF. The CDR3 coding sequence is TGCGCCAGCAGCTTGGACCGGGACACCGGGGAGCTGTTTTTT.

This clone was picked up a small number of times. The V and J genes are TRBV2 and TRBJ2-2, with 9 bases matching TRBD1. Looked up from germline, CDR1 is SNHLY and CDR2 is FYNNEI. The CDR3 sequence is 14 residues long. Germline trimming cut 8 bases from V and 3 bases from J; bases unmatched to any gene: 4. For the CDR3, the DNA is TGTGCCAGCGCCCGGGACAGGGACACCGGGGAGCTGTTTTTT. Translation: CASARDRDTGELFF.

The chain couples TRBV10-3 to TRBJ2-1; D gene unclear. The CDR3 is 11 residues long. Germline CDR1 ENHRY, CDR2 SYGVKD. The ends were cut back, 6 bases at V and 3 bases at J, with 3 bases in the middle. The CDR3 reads CAIRSYNEQFF. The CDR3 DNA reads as TGTGCCATCAGAAGCTACAATGAGCAGTTCTTC.

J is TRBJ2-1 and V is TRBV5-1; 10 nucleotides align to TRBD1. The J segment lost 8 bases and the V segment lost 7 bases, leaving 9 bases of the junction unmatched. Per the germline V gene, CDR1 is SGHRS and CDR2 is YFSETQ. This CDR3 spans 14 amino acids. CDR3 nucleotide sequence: TGCGCCAGCGCTCCGGGACAGGGGTTCGATGAGCAGTTCTTC. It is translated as CASAPGQGFDEQFF.

CDR3 in amino acids: CSVGADRAGTYGYTF. As DNA, the CDR3 is TGCAGCGTGGGAGCGGACAGGGCCGGGACTTATGGCTACACCTTC. The chain carries TRBV29-1 and TRBJ1-2; TRBD1 matches 8 bases. CDR3 length equals 15 residues. V trimming: 6 bases; J trimming: 5 bases; junction bases outside the gene matches: 14. Per germline, CDR1 SQVTM and CDR2 ANQGSEA.

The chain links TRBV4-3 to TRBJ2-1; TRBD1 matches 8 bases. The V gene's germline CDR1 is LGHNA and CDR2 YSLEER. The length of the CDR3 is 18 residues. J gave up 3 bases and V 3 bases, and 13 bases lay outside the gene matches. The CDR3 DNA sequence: TGCGCCAGCAGCCACGATATTCCGAGGACAGGGAACTACAATGAGCAGTTCTTC. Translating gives CASSHDIPRTGNYNEQFF.